This paragraph reports one TCR beta chain. Its antigen is not known. The CDR3 runs 16 residues. Germline-derived CDR1 and CDR2 are MNHNS and SASEGT. Trimming stripped 2 bases from V and 5 bases from J, with 18 bases between. The PCR contained 60 Vbeta and 13 Jbeta primers. Generated by immunoSEQ multiplex PCR, the TCRdb table keeps only in-frame clones and is missing some. The sample has 200,000 or so clones, roughly 74% seen once; the top ten hold approximately 6%. These data originate in a study of cytomegalovirus exposure and HLA in healthy donors. General observations from the study: The HLA-A and HLA-B alleles of most subjects were reportedly predicted accurately from TCR beta sequences. It is likely that the observed cluster of highly shared sequence variants was a sequencing artifact.

The chain joins TRBV6-1 to TRBJ1-2; D ambiguous. This clonotype was sampled from a woman in her 30s in good health and CMV-seropositive. Sequenced material: PBMCs. CDR3 in amino acids: CASSEWRVLGLYGYTF. Written as DNA, the CDR3 is TGTGCCAGCAGTGAATGGAGGGTCCTGGGCCTATATGGCTACACCTTC.